Detailed here is one TCR beta chain. The data derive from a study of blood T cell repertoires in COVID-19. Study as a whole: Sites across the United States, Italy and Spain contributed samples from acute and convalescent COVID-19. T cells, B-cell-depleted T cells, or PBMCs provided the cDNA or gDNA that served as material.

The authors' processing: Estimation of nucleated cell counts was performed using reference gene primer amplification. Produced via immunoSEQ multiplex PCR; TCRdb's table is partial and in-frame only. V, J and clone size derive from that table, while D and trimming were established from the DNA sequence. The sample consists of roughly 100,000 clones, about 89% of them appearing once. Sequencing was done on a sample of peripheral blood. This clonotype was sampled from a middle-aged man with acute or convalescent COVID-19.

Here the CDR3 DNA reads TGTGCCAGCAGCCGCAGCGGTACTAGCACAGATACGCAGTATTTT. Its translation is CASSRSGTSTDTQYF. The chain combines TRBV13 with TRBJ2-3; D might be TRBD2 (5 bases). The CDR3 consists of 15 residues. V was pared by 5 bases and J by 0 bases, with 12 bases between. Germline CDR1 and CDR2: PRHDT and FYEKMQ (reference sequence).